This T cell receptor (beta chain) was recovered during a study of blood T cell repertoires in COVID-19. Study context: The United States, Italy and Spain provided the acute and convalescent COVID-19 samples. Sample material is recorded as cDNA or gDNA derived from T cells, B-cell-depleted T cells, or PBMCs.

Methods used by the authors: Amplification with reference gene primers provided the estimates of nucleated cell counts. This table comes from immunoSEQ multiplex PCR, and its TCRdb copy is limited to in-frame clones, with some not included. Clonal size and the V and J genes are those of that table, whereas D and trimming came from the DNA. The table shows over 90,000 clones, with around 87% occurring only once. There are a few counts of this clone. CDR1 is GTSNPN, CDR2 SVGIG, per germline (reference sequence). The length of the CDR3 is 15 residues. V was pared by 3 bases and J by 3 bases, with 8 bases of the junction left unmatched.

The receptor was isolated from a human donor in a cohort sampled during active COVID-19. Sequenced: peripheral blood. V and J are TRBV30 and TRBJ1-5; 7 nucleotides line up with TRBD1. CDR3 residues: CAWSPRGLSNQPQHF. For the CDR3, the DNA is TGTGCCTGGAGCCCAAGGGGGCTCTCCAATCAGCCCCAGCATTTT.